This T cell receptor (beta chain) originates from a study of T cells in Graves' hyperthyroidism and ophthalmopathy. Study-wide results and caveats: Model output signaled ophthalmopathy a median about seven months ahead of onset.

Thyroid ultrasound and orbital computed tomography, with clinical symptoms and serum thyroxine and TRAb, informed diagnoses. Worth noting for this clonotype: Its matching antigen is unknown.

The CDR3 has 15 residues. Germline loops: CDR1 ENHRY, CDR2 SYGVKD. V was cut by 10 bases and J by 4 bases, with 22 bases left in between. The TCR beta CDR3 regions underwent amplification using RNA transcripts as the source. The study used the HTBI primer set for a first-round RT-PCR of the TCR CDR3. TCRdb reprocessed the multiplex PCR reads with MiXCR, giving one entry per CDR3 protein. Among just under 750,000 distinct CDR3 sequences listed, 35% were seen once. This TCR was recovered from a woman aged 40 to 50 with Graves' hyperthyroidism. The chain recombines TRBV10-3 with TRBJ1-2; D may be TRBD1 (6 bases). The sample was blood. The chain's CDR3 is CASSQEGGGSYGYTF. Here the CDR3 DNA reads TGTGCCAGCAGCCAAGAGGGGGGGGGCAGCTATGGCTACACCTTC.